This is a list of T cell receptor beta chains from one sample in a study of T cell changes during pregnancy in multiple sclerosis. Only in-frame clones appear in the TCRdb table, and some are missing; sequencing was by immunoSEQ multiplex PCR. Of 90,000 or so clones detected, around 93% appear once; the ten largest clones hold 3% to 4%. The sequencing here drew on PBMCs, taken in the first trimester of pregnancy. Receptors were obtained from a female donor in good health, serving as a control in a pregnancy study. Some clones in this sample may be carry-over from other donors' samples. Both conserved end residues are part of each CDR3. The D gene is left open where the match is weak. Size tells how often a clone was seen (once, few, many) or the class of an expanded clone, and some rows leave it out.

j_call: TRBJ2-7
d_call: -
clone_size: -
v_call: TRBV11-2
cdr3_aa: CASSPSYEQYF
cdr3_nt: TGTGCCAGCAGCCCGTCCTACGAGCAGTACTTC

j_call: TRBJ1-5
d_call: -
clone_size: -
v_call: TRBV4-1
cdr3_aa: CASSQAGSNQPQHF
cdr3_nt: TGCGCCAGCAGCCAAGCAGGTAGCAATCAGCCCCAGCATTTT

j_call: TRBJ2-7
d_call: -
clone_size: -
v_call: TRBV7-6
cdr3_aa: CASSPRQSPYEQYF
cdr3_nt: TGTGCCAGCAGCCCCCGACAGTCCCCCTACGAGCAGTACTTC

j_call: TRBJ1-5
d_call: TRBD1
clone_size: -
v_call: TRBV5-4
cdr3_aa: CASSPGTGGEEPQHF
cdr3_nt: TGTGCCAGCAGCCCCGGGACAGGGGGCGAAGAGCCCCAGCATTTT

j_call: TRBJ2-7
d_call: -
clone_size: -
v_call: TRBV27
cdr3_aa: CASSLKGVGYEQYF
cdr3_nt: TGTGCCAGCAGTTTGAAGGGAGTAGGCTACGAGCAGTACTTC

j_call: TRBJ2-3
d_call: -
clone_size: -
v_call: TRBV5-6
cdr3_aa: CASSLGRGTDTQYF
cdr3_nt: TGTGCCAGCAGCTTGGGCAGGGGCACAGATACGCAGTATTTT

j_call: TRBJ1-1
d_call: TRBD1
clone_size: -
v_call: TRBV6-1
cdr3_aa: CASSPGGGTEAFF
cdr3_nt: TGTGCCAGCAGCCCAGGGGGAGGCACTGAAGCTTTCTTT

j_call: TRBJ2-3
d_call: -
clone_size: once
v_call: TRBV11-2
cdr3_aa: CASSARDTQYF
cdr3_nt: TGTGCCAGCAGCGCCCGGGATACGCAGTATTTT

j_call: TRBJ2-3
d_call: -
clone_size: -
v_call: TRBV27
cdr3_aa: CASSTGQTDTQYF
cdr3_nt: TGTGCCAGCAGTACGGGACAAACAGATACGCAGTATTTT

j_call: TRBJ2-5
d_call: -
clone_size: -
v_call: TRBV6-1
cdr3_aa: CASSEDRQETQYF
cdr3_nt: TGTGCCAGCAGTGAAGACAGACAAGAGACCCAGTACTTC

j_call: TRBJ2-1
d_call: TRBD2
clone_size: -
v_call: TRBV14
cdr3_aa: CASRGAGEGYNEQFF
cdr3_nt: TGTGCCAGCAGGGGAGCGGGAGAGGGATACAATGAGCAGTTCTTC

j_call: TRBJ2-7
d_call: TRBD1
clone_size: -
v_call: TRBV4-1
cdr3_aa: CASSQIGDRSSYEQYF
cdr3_nt: TGCGCCAGCAGCCAAATCGGGGACAGGTCCTCCTACGAGCAGTACTTC

j_call: TRBJ2-1
d_call: -
clone_size: -
v_call: TRBV5-5
cdr3_aa: CASSLALFNEQFF
cdr3_nt: TGTGCCAGCAGCTTGGCCCTATTTAATGAGCAGTTCTTC

j_call: TRBJ1-2
d_call: -
clone_size: -
v_call: TRBV10-3
cdr3_aa: CAISEEAVGYTF
cdr3_nt: TGTGCCATCAGTGAGGAGGCGGTCGGCTACACCTTC

j_call: TRBJ1-1
d_call: -
clone_size: -
v_call: TRBV29-1
cdr3_aa: CSVEGDTGGTEAFF
cdr3_nt: TGCAGCGTTGAAGGGGACACCGGAGGAACTGAAGCTTTCTTT

j_call: TRBJ1-4
d_call: -
clone_size: -
v_call: TRBV7-9
cdr3_aa: CAAGGVKATNEKLFF
cdr3_nt: TGTGCCGCGGGGGGGGTAAAGGCAACTAATGAAAAACTGTTTTTT

j_call: TRBJ2-1
d_call: -
clone_size: -
v_call: TRBV4-1
cdr3_aa: CASSQDGRGRGRYNEQFF
cdr3_nt: TGCGCCAGCAGCCAAGATGGGAGGGGGAGAGGCCGCTACAATGAGCAGTTCTTC

j_call: TRBJ2-1
d_call: -
clone_size: once
v_call: TRBV5-1
cdr3_aa: CASSLGQQRDEQFF
cdr3_nt: TGCGCCAGCAGCTTGGGACAGCAACGCGATGAGCAGTTCTTC

j_call: TRBJ1-2
d_call: -
clone_size: -
v_call: TRBV5-6
cdr3_aa: CASSLAQGGNYGYTF
cdr3_nt: TGTGCCAGCAGCTTGGCCCAGGGCGGAAACTATGGCTACACCTTC

j_call: TRBJ2-4
d_call: TRBD1
clone_size: -
v_call: TRBV28
cdr3_aa: CASSPSYGTDDKNIQYF
cdr3_nt: TGTGCCAGCAGTCCGTCGTATGGGACAGACGACAAAAACATTCAGTACTTC

j_call: TRBJ2-7
d_call: TRBD1
clone_size: -
v_call: TRBV11-3
cdr3_aa: CASSWGSGTGNYEQYF
cdr3_nt: TGTGCCAGCAGCTGGGGATCCGGGACAGGAAACTACGAGCAGTACTTC

j_call: TRBJ2-7
d_call: TRBD2
clone_size: -
v_call: TRBV5-1
cdr3_aa: CASSPQILAGSSSYEQYF
cdr3_nt: TGCGCCAGCAGCCCTCAGATACTAGCGGGATCGAGCTCCTACGAGCAGTACTTC

j_call: TRBJ2-1
d_call: -
clone_size: -
v_call: TRBV7-9
cdr3_aa: CASSFLEVEQFF
cdr3_nt: TGTGCCAGCAGCTTTCTCGAGGTTGAGCAGTTCTTC

j_call: TRBJ1-4
d_call: TRBD1
clone_size: -
v_call: TRBV4-3
cdr3_aa: CASGRTGIGKLFF
cdr3_nt: TGCGCCAGCGGTAGGACAGGAATAGGAAAACTGTTTTTT

j_call: TRBJ1-1
d_call: -
clone_size: -
v_call: TRBV19
cdr3_aa: CASSIQGSVNTEAFF
cdr3_nt: TGTGCCAGTAGTATACAGGGGTCGGTGAACACTGAAGCTTTCTTT

j_call: TRBJ2-3
d_call: -
clone_size: -
v_call: TRBV5-1
cdr3_aa: CASSQGQWADTQYF
cdr3_nt: TGCGCCAGCAGTCAGGGGCAATGGGCAGATACGCAGTATTTT

j_call: TRBJ2-3
d_call: -
clone_size: -
v_call: TRBV19
cdr3_aa: CASSPLGGDTDTQYF
cdr3_nt: TGTGCCAGTAGTCCATTGGGCGGGGACACAGATACGCAGTATTTT